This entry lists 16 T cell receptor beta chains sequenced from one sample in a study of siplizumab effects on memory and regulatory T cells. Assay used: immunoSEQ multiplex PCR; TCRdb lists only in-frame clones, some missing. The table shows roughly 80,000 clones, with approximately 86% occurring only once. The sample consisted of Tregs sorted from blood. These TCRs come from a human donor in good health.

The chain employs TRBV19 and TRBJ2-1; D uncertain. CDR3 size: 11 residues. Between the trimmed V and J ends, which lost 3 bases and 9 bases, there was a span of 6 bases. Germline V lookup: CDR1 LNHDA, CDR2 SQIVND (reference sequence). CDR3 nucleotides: TGTGCCAGTAGTATTAGTAGTGAGCAGTTCTTC. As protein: CASSISSEQFF.

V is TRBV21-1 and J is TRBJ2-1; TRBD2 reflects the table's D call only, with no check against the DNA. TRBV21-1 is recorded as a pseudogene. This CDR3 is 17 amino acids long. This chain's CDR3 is CASSRKSSSGSYNEQFF. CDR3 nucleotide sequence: TGTGCCAGCAGCAGAAAAAGCTCTAGCGGGTCTTACAATGAGCAGTTCTTC.

The CDR3 protein is CASSDLTGNTEAFF. The CDR3 DNA reads as TGTGCCAGTAGTGATCTAACAGGGAACACTGAAGCTTTCTTT. The V and J genes are TRBV19 and TRBJ1-1; a possible D gene is TRBD1 (5 bases). CDR1 and CDR2 from the germline V gene are LNHDA and SQIVND (reference sequence). V was shortened by 5 bases and J by 1 base, with 11 bases between the two germline ends. The CDR3 totals 14 residues.

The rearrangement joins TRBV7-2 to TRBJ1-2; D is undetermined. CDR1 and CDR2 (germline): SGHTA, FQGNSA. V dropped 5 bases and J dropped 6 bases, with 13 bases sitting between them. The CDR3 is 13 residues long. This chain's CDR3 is CASSRAGLDGYTF. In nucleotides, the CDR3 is TGTGCCAGCAGCCGAGCAGGTTTGGATGGCTACACCTTC.

CDR3 residues: CASSLQYNQPQHF. The CDR3, as DNA: TGTGCCAGCAGCTTACAGTATAATCAGCCCCAGCATTTT. The rearrangement uses TRBV5-6 and TRBJ1-5; D gene uncertain. CDR3 size: 13 residues. CDR1 and CDR2 from the germline V gene are SGHDT and YYEEEE. V was clipped by 2 bases and J by 4 bases, with 7 bases between them. The whole variable domain, filled in from reference TRBV5-6 and TRBJ1-5, reads DAGVTQSPTHLIKTRGQQVTLRCSPKSGHDTVSWYQQALGQGPQFIFQYYEEEERQRGNFPDRFSGHQFPNYSSELNVNALLLGDSALYLCASSLQYNQPQHFGDGTRLSIL.

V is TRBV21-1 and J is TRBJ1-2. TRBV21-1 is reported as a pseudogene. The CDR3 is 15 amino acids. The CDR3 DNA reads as TGTGCCAGCAGTCCCGGAGGGGGGCTGAGCTATGGCTACACCTTC. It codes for CASSPGGGLSYGYTF.

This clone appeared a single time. CDR3 DNA sequence: TGTGCCAGCAGTTCTGTACAGGGGGCAGGGGGAGAGACCCAGTACTTC. This gives the protein CASSSVQGAGGETQYF. V usage is TRBV11-1 and J usage is TRBJ2-5, with 9 bases identical to TRBD1. The CDR3 is made up of 16 amino acids. From germline, CDR1 is SGHAT and CDR2 FQDESV (reference sequence). V dropped 6 bases and J dropped 4; count of bases not matched to a gene: 12.

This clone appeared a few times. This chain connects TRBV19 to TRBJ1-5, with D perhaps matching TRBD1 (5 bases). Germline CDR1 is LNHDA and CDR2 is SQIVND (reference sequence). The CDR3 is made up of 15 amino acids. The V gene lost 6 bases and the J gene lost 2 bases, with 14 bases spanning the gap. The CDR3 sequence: CASRGATGGNQPQHF. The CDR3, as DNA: TGTGCCAGTAGAGGGGCCACGGGTGGCAATCAGCCCCAGCATTTT. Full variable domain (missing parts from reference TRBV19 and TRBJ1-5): DGGITQSPKYLFRKEGQNVTLSCEQNLNHDAMYWYRQDPGQGLRLIYYSQIVNDFQKGDIAEGYSVSREKKESFPLTVTSAQKNPTAFYLCASRGATGGNQPQHFGDGTRLSIL.

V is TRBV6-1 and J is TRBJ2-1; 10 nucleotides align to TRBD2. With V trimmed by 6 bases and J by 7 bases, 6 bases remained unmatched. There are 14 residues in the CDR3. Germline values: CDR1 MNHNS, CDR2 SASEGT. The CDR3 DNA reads TGTGCCAGCAGGGTAGCGGGGGGTGGAAATGAGCAGTTCTTC. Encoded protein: CASRVAGGGNEQFF.

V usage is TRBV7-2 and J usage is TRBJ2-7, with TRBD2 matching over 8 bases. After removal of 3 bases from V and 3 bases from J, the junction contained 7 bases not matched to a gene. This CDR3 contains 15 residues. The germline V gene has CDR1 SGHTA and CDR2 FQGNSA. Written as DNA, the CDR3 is TGTGCCAGCAGCTTTATTAGCGGGGTAGTCTACGAGCAGTACTTC. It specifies CASSFISGVVYEQYF. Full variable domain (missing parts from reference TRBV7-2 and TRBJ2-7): GAGVSQSPSNKVTEKGKDVELRCDPISGHTALYWYRQSLGQGLEFLIYFQGNSAPDKSGLPSDRFSAERTGGSVSTLTIQRTQQEDSAVYLCASSFISGVVYEQYFGPGTRLTVT.

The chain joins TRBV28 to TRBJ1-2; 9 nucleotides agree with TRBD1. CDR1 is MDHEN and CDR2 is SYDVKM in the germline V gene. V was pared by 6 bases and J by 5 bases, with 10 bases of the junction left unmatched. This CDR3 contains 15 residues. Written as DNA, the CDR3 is TGTGCCAGCAGCCCTGGGGACAGGGAGGTATATGGCTACACCTTC. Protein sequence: CASSPGDREVYGYTF.

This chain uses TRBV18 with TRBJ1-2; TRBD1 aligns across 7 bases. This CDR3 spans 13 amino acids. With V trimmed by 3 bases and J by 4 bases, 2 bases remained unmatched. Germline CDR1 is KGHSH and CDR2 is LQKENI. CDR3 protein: CASSPGQFYGYTF. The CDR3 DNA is TGTGCCAGCTCACCGGGACAGTTCTATGGCTACACCTTC. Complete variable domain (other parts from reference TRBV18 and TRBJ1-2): NAGVMQNPRHLVRRRGQEARLRCSPMKGHSHVYWYRQLPEEGLKFMVYLQKENIIDESGMPKERFSAEFPKEGPSILRIQQVVRGDSAAYFCASSPGQFYGYTFGSGTRLTVV.

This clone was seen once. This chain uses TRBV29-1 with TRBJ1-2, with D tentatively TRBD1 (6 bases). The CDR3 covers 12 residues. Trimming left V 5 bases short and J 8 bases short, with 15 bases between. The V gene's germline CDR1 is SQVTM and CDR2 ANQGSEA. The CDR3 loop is CSVSGAQEGYTF. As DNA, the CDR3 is TGCAGCGTTTCAGGGGCGCAAGAAGGCTACACCTTC.

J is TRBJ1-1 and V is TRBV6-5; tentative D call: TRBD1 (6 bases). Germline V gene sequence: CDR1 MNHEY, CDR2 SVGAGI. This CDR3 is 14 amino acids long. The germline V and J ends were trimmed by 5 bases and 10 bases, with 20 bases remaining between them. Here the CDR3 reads CASSPHFTGTAAFF. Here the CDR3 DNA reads TGTGCCAGCAGTCCACATTTTACAGGGACGGCAGCTTTCTTT.

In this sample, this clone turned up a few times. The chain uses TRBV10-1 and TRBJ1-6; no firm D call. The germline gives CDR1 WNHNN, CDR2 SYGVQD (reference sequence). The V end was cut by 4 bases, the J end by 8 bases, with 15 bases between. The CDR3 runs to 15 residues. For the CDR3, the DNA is TGCGCCAGCAGTGTGAGTCCGAGTGGGGATTCACCCCTCCACTTT. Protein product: CASSVSPSGDSPLHF.

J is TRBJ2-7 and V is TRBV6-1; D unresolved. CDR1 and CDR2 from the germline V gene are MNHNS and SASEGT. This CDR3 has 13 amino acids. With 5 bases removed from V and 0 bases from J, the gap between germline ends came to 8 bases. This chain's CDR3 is CASSKRSSYEQYF. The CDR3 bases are TGTGCCAGCAGTAAGAGAAGCTCCTACGAGCAGTACTTC.